Listed here are 10 T cell receptor beta chains from one sample, sequenced in a study of control samples from healthy donors and cancer patients. Produced via immunoSEQ multiplex PCR; TCRdb's table is partial and in-frame only. The sample comprises 150,000 to 200,000 clones, 70% to 90% of which are singletons, and over 4% rests with the top ten. What was sequenced was blood. The source is a woman aged 25 to 39 in good health.

This chain connects TRBV2 to TRBJ1-6, with D uncertain. V lost 6 bases, J lost 7 bases, and 10 bases lay in between. The CDR3 totals 13 residues. Germline lookup yields CDR1 SNHLY and CDR2 FYNNEI. The CDR3 coding sequence is TGTGCCAGCAGCGGCGAAGCAAATTCACCCCTCCACTTT. It translates to CASSGEANSPLHF.

V usage is TRBV6-5 and J usage is TRBJ2-7, with TRBD1 as a possible D gene (5 bases). CDR3 size: 13 residues. The germline gives CDR1 MNHEY, CDR2 SVGAGI. V shed 6 bases and J shed 0 bases, with 9 bases lying between them. CDR3 nucleotide sequence: TGTGCCAGCAGAGGTGGACACTCCTACGAGCAGTACTTC. Translation: CASRGGHSYEQYF.

The chain employs TRBV7-2 and TRBJ2-5, with 14 bases aligning to TRBD2. V was clipped by 4 bases and J by 4 bases; unmatched bases: 2. The CDR3 is 15 residues long. Germline V gene sequence: CDR1 SGHTA, CDR2 FQGNSA. The CDR3 loop reads CASSSGLAGVETQYF. The CDR3 DNA reads TGTGCCAGCAGCTCGGGACTAGCGGGAGTAGAGACCCAGTACTTC.

The rearrangement links TRBV19 to TRBJ2-3; D not resolved. CDR1 and CDR2 (germline): LNHDA, SQIVND (reference sequence). The ends were cut back, 3 bases at V and 2 bases at J, with 6 bases in the middle. The CDR3 runs 13 residues. Here the CDR3 reads CASSILHTDTQYF. The CDR3 nucleotides read TGTGCCAGTAGTATCCTACACACAGATACGCAGTATTTT.

The chain has TRBV7-9 and TRBJ2-5, with TRBD1 matching 11 bases. V lost 5 bases, J lost 2 bases, and 7 bases stayed unmatched. CDR1 is SEHNR, CDR2 FQNEAQ, per germline (reference sequence). The CDR3 runs to 16 residues. CDR3 sequence (DNA): TGTGCCAGCAGCGCAGGACAGGGGGCCCAACAAGAGACCCAGTACTTC. The encoded protein is CASSAGQGAQQETQYF. The entire variable domain, with the rest obtained from reference TRBV7-9 and TRBJ2-5, is as follows: DTGVSQNPRHKITKRGQNVTFRCDPISEHNRLYWYRQTLGQGPEFLTYFQNEAQLEKSRLLSDRFSAERPKGSFSTLEIQRTEQGDSAMYLCASSAGQGAQQETQYFGPGTRLLVL.

J is TRBJ1-5 and V is TRBV4-1, with a weak D call TRBD1 (6 bases). CDR3 size: 14 residues. Trimming took off 2 bases at V and 5 bases at J, with 10 bases between the two ends. The V gene's germline CDR1 is MGHRA and CDR2 YSYEKL. CDR3 in amino acids: CASSQMGAHQPQHF. In DNA form, the CDR3 reads TGCGCCAGCAGCCAAATGGGGGCTCATCAGCCCCAGCATTTT.

This rearrangement joins TRBV21-1 to TRBJ1-6. TRBV21-1 is annotated as a pseudogene. The CDR3 totals 15 residues. Here the CDR3 DNA reads TGTGCCAGCAGCAAAGTTGGCAGCTTTAATTCACCCCTCCACTTT. Amino acids: CASSKVGSFNSPLHF.

The rearrangement uses TRBV29-1 and TRBJ2-5, with 14 positions matching TRBD2. Germline-derived CDR1 and CDR2 are SQVTM and ANQGSEA. CDR3 length: 14 residues. The V segment lost 3 bases and the J segment 5 bases; nucleotides outside the gene matches: 2. In DNA form, the CDR3 reads TGCAGCGTTGATGGGACTAGCGGGAGTGAGACCCAGTACTTC. Its translation: CSVDGTSGSETQYF.

The table lists this clone with a count of one. The V gene is TRBV7-2, the J gene TRBJ1-5, with a possible D match to TRBD1 (5 bases). This CDR3 is 14 amino acids long. V was clipped by 2 bases and J by 3 bases, with 8 bases between them. Germline CDR1 reads SGHTA; CDR2 reads FQGNSA. The CDR3 loop is CASSLTGANQPQHF. In nucleotides, the CDR3 is TGTGCCAGCAGCTTAACCGGGGCCAATCAGCCCCAGCATTTT.

The J gene is TRBJ1-2, the V gene TRBV19; TRBD1 matches 8 bases. CDR1 is LNHDA, CDR2 SQIVND, per germline (reference sequence). The CDR3 length is 15 residues. V dropped 9 bases and J dropped 4; count of bases not matched to a gene: 13. The CDR3 sequence: CASERRGPLPYGYTF. CDR3 nucleotide sequence: TGTGCCAGCGAACGCAGGGGGCCGCTTCCCTATGGCTACACCTTC.